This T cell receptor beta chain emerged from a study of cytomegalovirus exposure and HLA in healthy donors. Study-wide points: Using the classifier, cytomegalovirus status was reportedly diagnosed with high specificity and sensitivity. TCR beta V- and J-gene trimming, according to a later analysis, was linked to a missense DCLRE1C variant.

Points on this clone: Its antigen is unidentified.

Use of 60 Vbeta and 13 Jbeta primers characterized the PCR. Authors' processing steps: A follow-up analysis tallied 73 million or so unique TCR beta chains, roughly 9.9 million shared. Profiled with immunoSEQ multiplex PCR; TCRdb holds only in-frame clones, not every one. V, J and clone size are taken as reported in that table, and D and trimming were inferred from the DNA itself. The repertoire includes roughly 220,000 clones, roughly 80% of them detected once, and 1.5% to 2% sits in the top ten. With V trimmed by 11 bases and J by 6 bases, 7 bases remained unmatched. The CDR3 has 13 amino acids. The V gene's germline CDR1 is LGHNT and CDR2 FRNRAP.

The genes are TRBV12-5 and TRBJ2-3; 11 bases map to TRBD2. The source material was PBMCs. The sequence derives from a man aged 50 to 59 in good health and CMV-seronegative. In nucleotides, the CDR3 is TGTGCTTCATCTAGCGGGGGGTTGGATACGCAGTATTTT. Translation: CASSSGGLDTQYF.